This is a list of T cell receptor beta chains from one sample in a study of monozygotic twins with inflammatory bowel disease. TCRdb re-called the 5' RACE reads and catalogs CDR3 proteins one per entry, DNA excluded. This table lists approximately 160,000 distinct CDR3 sequences. Sequenced sample: blood. Every receptor here comes from a human donor with ulcerative colitis or Crohn's disease, or a healthy co-twin of an affected twin (not recorded which). Both conserved end residues are part of each CDR3. The order of the fields is V gene, J gene, CDR3 protein.

TRBV4-1	TRBJ2-3	CASSQPGGLRDTQYF
TRBV20-1	TRBJ1-4	CSAKQTGIGTNEKLFF
TRBV5-1	TRBJ2-4	CASSSGTGDPNIQYF
TRBV3-1	TRBJ1-5	CASSQAGRFKAQHF
TRBV27	TRBJ2-3	CASSPVGGGRTQYF
TRBV27	TRBJ2-1	CASAGVGSPNEQFF
TRBV20-1	TRBJ2-5	CSARDPRDLETQYF
TRBV20-1	TRBJ1-2	CSANPRTEYGYTF
TRBV7-6	TRBJ2-7	CASSFLSPGQGAYEQYF
TRBV5-4	TRBJ2-2	CASSSTGFTGELFF
TRBV14	TRBJ2-5	CASSHFRDRVQETQYF
TRBV29-1	TRBJ1-4	CSVASGVEEKLFF
TRBV20-1	TRBJ1-6	CSAREGGQGAGRYNSPLHF
TRBV4-3	TRBJ2-5	CASSQVERGETQYF
TRBV2	TRBJ2-1	CASSGQGRSYNEQFF